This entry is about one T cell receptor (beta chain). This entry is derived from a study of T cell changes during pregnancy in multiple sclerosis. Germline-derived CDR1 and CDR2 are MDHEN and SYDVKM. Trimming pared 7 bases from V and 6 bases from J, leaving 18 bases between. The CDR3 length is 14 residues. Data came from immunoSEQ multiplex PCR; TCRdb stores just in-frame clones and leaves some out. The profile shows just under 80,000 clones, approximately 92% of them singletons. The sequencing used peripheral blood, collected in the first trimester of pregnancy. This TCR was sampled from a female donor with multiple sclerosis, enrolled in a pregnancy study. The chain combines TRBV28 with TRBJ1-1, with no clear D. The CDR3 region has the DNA TGTGCCAGCAAGTTAATTCCTCCGGGAGCTGAAGCTTTCTTT. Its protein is CASKLIPPGAEAFF.